The next 4 T cell receptor beta chains were all read from a single sample in a study of CD8 T cells in Susac syndrome. With random hexamers, reverse transcription was performed on about 0.5 to 1 ug of RNA. TCRdb reprocessed the immunoSEQ multiplex PCR reads via MiXCR and lists one record per CDR3 protein. The sample contains about 120,000 distinct CDR3 sequences, 80% to 95% of which appear only once. Sequences were obtained from CD4+ T cells from PBMCs. These receptors came from a human donor in good health.

The genes are TRBV3-1 and TRBJ2-5, with 7 nucleotides matching TRBD2. Germline CDR1 LGHDT, CDR2 YNNKEL (reference sequence). CDR3 length equals 13 residues. The trim removed 4 bases at V and 5 bases at J, leaving 4 bases unmatched. CDR3 amino acids: CASSLSGKETQYF. DNA for the CDR3: TGTGCCAGCAGCCTAAGCGGGAAGGAGACCCAGTACTTC.

The chain is built from TRBV5-4 and TRBJ1-2; no reliable D call. The length of the CDR3 is 16 residues. CDR1 is SGHNT, CDR2 YYREEE, per germline (reference sequence). V lost 4 bases, J lost 2 bases, and 18 bases lay in between. The CDR3 DNA reads TGTGCCAGCAGCCCGGGTATCTCGGGTGGCAACTATGGCTACACCTTC. Its protein product is CASSPGISGGNYGYTF.

The chain carries TRBV7-2 and TRBJ2-2; D uncertain. CDR1 and CDR2 from the germline V gene are SGHTA and FQGNSA. CDR3 length equals 13 residues. V was pared by 5 bases and J by 4 bases, with 8 bases between. Here the CDR3 DNA reads TGTGCCAGCAGCCCCCAGGCCACCGGGGAGCTGTTTTTT. Translation: CASSPQATGELFF. The full variable domain, its missing parts supplied by reference TRBV7-2 and TRBJ2-2, is GAGVSQSPSNKVTEKGKDVELRCDPISGHTALYWYRQSLGQGLEFLIYFQGNSAPDKSGLPSDRFSAERTGGSVSTLTIQRTQQEDSAVYLCASSPQATGELFFGEGSRLTVL.

The J gene is TRBJ2-5, the V gene TRBV20-1, with 10 bases identical to TRBD1. The CDR3 consists of 14 residues. V was pared by 0 bases and J by 4 bases, with 2 bases of the junction left unmatched. CDR1 is DFQATT, CDR2 SNEGSKA, per germline (reference sequence). Written as DNA, the CDR3 is TGCAGTGCTAGAGATAGGGACAGGGGAGAGACCCAGTACTTC. This gives the protein CSARDRDRGETQYF.